The clone carrying this TCR beta chain has a handful of counts. Its antigen is as yet unknown. Investigators reverse transcribed all isolated RNA, so they sequenced expressed TCRB transcripts. The average output of naive, central memory and regulatory T cell samples was several million reads. The assay was immunoSEQ multiplex PCR, and TCRdb's table has in-frame clones only and misses some. The sample shows 280,000 or so clones, 14% to 15% of them seen only once. The CDR3 is 14 residues long. Germline V gene sequence: CDR1 SQVTM, CDR2 ANQGSEA. After removal of 7 bases from V and 5 bases from J, the junction contained 7 bases not matched to a gene. This sample is drawn from a study of beta chain features in type 1 diabetes. Notes on the study in general: Among patients with Type 1 diabetes, TCRB CDR3s were moderately but significantly shorter in every one of the four CD4+ subsets.

The chain links TRBV29-1 to TRBJ2-6; TRBD1 matches at 8 bases. The material sequenced was naive CD4+ T cells from blood. The sequence was obtained from a man aged 18-30 years with type 1 diabetes. The CDR3 DNA reads TGCAGCGCCGGACAGGGAAGCAGGGCCAACGTCCTGACTTTC. It specifies CSAGQGSRANVLTF.